This TCR beta chain was found in a study of blood T cell repertoires in COVID-19. Study information: Sites in the United States, Italy and Spain provided acute and convalescent COVID-19 samples.

Trimming shortened V by 4 bases and J by 3 bases, and 16 bases separated the two germline ends. Germline CDR1 is MNHEY and CDR2 is SVGEGT. There are 15 residues in the CDR3. This table comes from immunoSEQ multiplex PCR, and its TCRdb copy is limited to in-frame clones, with some not included. The table shows 200,000 to 250,000 clones, with approximately 87% occurring only once. This clonotype originated in a man between 60 and 75 years old with acute or convalescent COVID-19. The rearrangement uses TRBV6-2 or TRBV6-3 and TRBJ2-7; D perhaps matches TRBD1 (5 bases). The sample was peripheral blood. Here the CDR3 DNA reads TGTGCCAGCAGTTGGTTGGGTAAAGGGGTCTACGAGCAGTACTTC. Amino acids: CASSWLGKGVYEQYF.